This T cell receptor beta chain was recovered during a study of early T cells in non-severe SARS-CoV-2 infection. Study-level information: It was bulk RNA from unsorted whole blood that was sequenced, and the chains were unpaired. Study-level points and caveats: VDJdb matching skewed toward anti-spike CD8 responses, missing private and CD4 specificities.

This clonotype was picked up many times. What it recognizes is unknown. CDR3 length: 13 residues. The germline gives CDR1 DFQATT, CDR2 SNEGSKA (reference sequence). V was trimmed by 6 bases and J by 2 bases, leaving 13 bases between them. Separate cDNA molecules each had unique molecular identifiers attached to them. TCRdb recomputed calls from the 5' RACE reads with MiXCR, one row per CDR3 protein. The repertoire holds around 77,000 distinct CDR3 sequences, with over 4% as singletons. This TCR came from an adult who was a healthcare worker with PCR-confirmed SARS-CoV-2 infection or an uninfected control (not recorded which). The sequences come from whole blood, collected at baseline. The chain carries TRBV20-1 and TRBJ1-2; TRBD1 is a possible D gene (5 bases). The CDR3 sequence is CSAPTASNYGYTF. Written as DNA, the CDR3 is TGCAGTGCACCGACAGCTTCGAACTATGGCTACACCTTC.